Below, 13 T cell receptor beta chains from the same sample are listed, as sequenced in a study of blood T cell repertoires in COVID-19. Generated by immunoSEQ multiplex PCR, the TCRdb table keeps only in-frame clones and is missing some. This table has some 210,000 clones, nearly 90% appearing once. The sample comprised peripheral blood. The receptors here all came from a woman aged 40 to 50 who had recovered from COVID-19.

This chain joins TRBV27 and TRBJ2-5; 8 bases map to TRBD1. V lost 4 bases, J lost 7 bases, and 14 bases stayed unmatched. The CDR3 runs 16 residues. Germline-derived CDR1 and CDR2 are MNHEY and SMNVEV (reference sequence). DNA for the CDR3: TGTGCCAGCAGTTCCTTGACAGGGGATCTAGGGAGGACCCAGTACTTC. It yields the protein CASSSLTGDLGRTQYF.

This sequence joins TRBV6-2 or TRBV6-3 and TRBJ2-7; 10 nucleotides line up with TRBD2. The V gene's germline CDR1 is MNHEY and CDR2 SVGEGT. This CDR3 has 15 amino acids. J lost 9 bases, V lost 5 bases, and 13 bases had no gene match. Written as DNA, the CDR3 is TGTGCCAGCAGTCCGAGACTAGCGGGCCCCCGTGTGCAGTACTTC. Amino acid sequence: CASSPRLAGPRVQYF.

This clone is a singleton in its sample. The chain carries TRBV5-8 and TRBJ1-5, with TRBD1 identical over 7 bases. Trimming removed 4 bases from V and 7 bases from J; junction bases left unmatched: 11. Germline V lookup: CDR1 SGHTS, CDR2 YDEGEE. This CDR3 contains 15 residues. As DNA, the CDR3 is TGTGCCAGCAGCCCCTTCCTAGAGGGGGCCCAGCCCCAGCATTTT. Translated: CASSPFLEGAQPQHF. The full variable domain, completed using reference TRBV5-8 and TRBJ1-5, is EAGVTQSPTHLIKTRGQQATLRCSPISGHTSVYWYQQALGLGLQFLLWYDEGEERNRGNFPPRFSGRQFPNYSSELNVNALELEDSALYLCASSPFLEGAQPQHFGDGTRLSIL.

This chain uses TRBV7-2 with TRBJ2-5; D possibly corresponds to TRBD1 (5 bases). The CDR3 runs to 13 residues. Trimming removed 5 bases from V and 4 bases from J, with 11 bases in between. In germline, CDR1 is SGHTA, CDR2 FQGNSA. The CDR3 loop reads CASSQGPRETQYF. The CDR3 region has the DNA TGTGCCAGCAGCCAGGGTCCCAGAGAGACCCAGTACTTC.

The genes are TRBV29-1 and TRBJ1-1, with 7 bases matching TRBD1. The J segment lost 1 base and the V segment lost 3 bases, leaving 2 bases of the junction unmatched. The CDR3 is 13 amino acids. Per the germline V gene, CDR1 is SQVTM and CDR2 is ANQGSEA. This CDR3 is CSVEGQTNTEAFF. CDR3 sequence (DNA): TGCAGCGTTGAGGGACAGACGAACACTGAAGCTTTCTTT. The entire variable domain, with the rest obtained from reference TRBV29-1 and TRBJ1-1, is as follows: SAVISQKPSRDICQRGTSLTIQCQVDSQVTMMFWYRQQPGQSLTLIATANQGSEATYESGFVIDKFPISRPNLTFSTLTVSNMSPEDSSIYLCSVEGQTNTEAFFGQGTRLTVV.

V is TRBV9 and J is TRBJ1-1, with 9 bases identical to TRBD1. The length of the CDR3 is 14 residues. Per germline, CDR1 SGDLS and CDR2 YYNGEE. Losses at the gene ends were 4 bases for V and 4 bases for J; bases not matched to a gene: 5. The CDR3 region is CASSSTGGGTEAFF. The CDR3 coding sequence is TGTGCCAGCAGCTCGACAGGGGGGGGCACTGAAGCTTTCTTT.

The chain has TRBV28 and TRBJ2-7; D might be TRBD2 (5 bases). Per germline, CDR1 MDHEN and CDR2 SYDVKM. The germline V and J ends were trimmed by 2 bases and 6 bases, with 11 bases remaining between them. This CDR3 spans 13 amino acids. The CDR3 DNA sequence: TGTGCCAGCAGTTTAGTGGCTAGCAGCGAGCAGTACTTC. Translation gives CASSLVASSEQYF.

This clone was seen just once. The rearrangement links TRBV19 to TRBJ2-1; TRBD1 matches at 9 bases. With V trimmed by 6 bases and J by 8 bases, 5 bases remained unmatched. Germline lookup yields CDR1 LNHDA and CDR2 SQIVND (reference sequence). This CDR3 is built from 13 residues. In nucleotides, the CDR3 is TGTGCCAGTAGCCGGGACAGGGTCGATGAGCAGTTCTTC. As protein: CASSRDRVDEQFF.

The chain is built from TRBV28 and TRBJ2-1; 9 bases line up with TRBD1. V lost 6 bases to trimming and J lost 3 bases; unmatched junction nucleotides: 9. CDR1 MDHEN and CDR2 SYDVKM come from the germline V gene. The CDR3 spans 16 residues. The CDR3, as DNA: TGTGCCAGCAGACTACCGGGACAGGGTTTCTACAATGAGCAGTTCTTC. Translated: CASRLPGQGFYNEQFF.

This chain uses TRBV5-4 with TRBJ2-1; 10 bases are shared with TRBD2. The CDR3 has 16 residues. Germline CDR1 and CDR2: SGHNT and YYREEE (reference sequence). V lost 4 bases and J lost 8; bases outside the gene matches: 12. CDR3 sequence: CASSLASGRASDEQFF. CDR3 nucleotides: TGTGCCAGCAGCCTGGCAAGCGGGAGGGCGTCGGATGAGCAGTTCTTC.

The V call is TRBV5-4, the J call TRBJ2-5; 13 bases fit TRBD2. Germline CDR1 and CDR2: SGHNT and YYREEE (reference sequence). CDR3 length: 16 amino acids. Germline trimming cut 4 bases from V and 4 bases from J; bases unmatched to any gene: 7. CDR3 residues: CASSLGLAGDVETQYF. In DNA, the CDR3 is TGTGCCAGCAGCCTAGGACTAGCGGGAGATGTAGAGACCCAGTACTTC. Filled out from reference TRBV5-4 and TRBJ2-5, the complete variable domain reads ETGVTQSPTHLIKTRGQQVTLRCSSQSGHNTVSWYQQALGQGPQFIFQYYREEENGRGNFPPRFSGLQFPNYSSELNVNALELDDSALYLCASSLGLAGDVETQYFGPGTRLLVL.

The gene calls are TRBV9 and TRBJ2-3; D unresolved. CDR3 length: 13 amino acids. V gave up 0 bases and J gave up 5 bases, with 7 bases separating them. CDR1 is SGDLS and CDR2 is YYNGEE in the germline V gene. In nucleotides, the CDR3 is TGTGCCAGCAGCGTAGCTACGGTAGATACGCAGTATTTT. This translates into CASSVATVDTQYF.

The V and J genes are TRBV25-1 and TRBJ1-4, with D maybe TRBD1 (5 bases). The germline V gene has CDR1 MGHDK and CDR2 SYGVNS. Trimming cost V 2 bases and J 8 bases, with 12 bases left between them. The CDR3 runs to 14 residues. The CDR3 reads CASSEQGVWEKLFF. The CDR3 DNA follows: TGTGCCAGCAGTGAACAGGGCGTCTGGGAAAAACTGTTTTTT.